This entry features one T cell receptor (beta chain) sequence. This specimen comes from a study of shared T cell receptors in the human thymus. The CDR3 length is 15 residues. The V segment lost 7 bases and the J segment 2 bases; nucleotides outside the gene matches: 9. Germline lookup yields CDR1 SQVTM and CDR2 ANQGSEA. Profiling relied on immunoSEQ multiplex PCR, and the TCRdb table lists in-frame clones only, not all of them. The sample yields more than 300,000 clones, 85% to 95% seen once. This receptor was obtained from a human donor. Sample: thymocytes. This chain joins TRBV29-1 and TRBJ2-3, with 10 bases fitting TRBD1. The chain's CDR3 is CSALTGGKVTDTQYF. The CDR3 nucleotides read TGCAGCGCCCTGACAGGGGGCAAGGTCACAGATACGCAGTATTTT.